Here is one T cell receptor beta chain with its context. Study processing details: Estimation of nucleated cell counts relied on the amplification of reference gene primers. This table comes from immunoSEQ multiplex PCR, and its TCRdb copy is limited to in-frame clones, with some not included. V and J calls plus clone size are reproduced from that table; the DNA served to infer D and trimming. The sample records under 130,000 clones, almost 90% being singletons. The CDR3 sequence is 14 residues long. Per the germline V gene, CDR1 is SQVTM and CDR2 is ANQGSEA. V lost 8 bases, J lost 0 bases, and 17 bases lay in between. These data belong to a study of blood T cell repertoires in COVID-19. About the research overall: Sites in the United States, Italy and Spain provided acute and convalescent COVID-19 samples. T cells, B-cell-depleted T cells, or PBMCs provided the cDNA or gDNA that served as material.

The specimen sequenced was peripheral blood. The J gene is TRBJ2-7, the V gene TRBV29-1; D may be TRBD1 (6 bases). This TCR was recovered from a human donor in a cohort sampled during active COVID-19. CDR3 loop: CSTTSDRVSYEQYF. The DNA for the CDR3 is TGCAGCACAACTTCGGACAGAGTCTCCTACGAGCAGTACTTC.